The sequence of this T cell receptor beta chain was determined in a study of identifying expanded T cells in peripheral blood. Deletions cut 5 bases from V and 0 bases from J, with 9 bases between. This CDR3 spans 14 amino acids. Germline loops: CDR1 SGHTS, CDR2 YDEGEE. Method: immunoSEQ multiplex PCR; TCRdb's copy keeps in-frame clones and lacks some. The sample includes approximately 59,000 clones, about nine tenths of them seen just once. The sample was blood. The gene calls are TRBV5-8 and TRBJ2-1, with D possibly matching TRBD2 (5 bases). This sequence was found in a person aged 18 to 75 in good health. For the CDR3, the DNA is TGTGCCAGCAGTTGGGAGAACTCCTACAATGAGCAGTTCTTC. This sequence encodes CASSWENSYNEQFF.